This T cell receptor (beta chain) was recovered during a study of Graves' ophthalmopathy and Graves' hyperthyroidism. V lost 4 bases and J 0 bases, leaving 9 bases between the germline ends. The CDR3 covers 14 residues. From germline, CDR1 is SGHAT and CDR2 FQNNGV. This clonotype was seen only a few times. Its target is not known. Regarding the study as a whole: Sensitivity reached more than 70% and specificity about 72% when the model predicted ophthalmopathy progression.

Investigators amplified TCR beta CDR3 regions from RNA transcripts. The first round was an RT-PCR with HTBI primers, and the second round was a multiplex PCR. TCRdb passed the multiplex PCR reads through MiXCR, listing each CDR3 protein once. The data show hundreds of thousands of distinct CDR3 sequences, with over 20% seen just once and roughly 6.9% held by the top ten. This receptor was taken from a young woman with stable Graves' hyperthyroidism. Some clones in this sample may be carry-over from other donors' samples. Source material: peripheral blood. J is TRBJ1-1 and V is TRBV11-2; D ambiguous. CDR3 coding DNA: TGTGCCAGCAGCTATGGCAGATTGAACACTGAAGCTTTCTTT. Translated, it gives CASSYGRLNTEAFF.